This T cell receptor (beta chain) comes out of a study of post-analysis software for immune sequencing data. Whole-study findings and limits: Samples sharing a preparation batch grouped tightly together when assessed by F measure. There was significantly lower normalized Chao1 diversity in multiple sclerosis patients than in controls.

Each TCR beta cDNA library carried unique molecular identifiers. TCRdb reprocessed the PCR reads with MiXCR, giving one entry per CDR3 protein. Here the sample spans hundreds of thousands of distinct CDR3 sequences, 25% to 30% being singletons. This clonotype appeared a few times. Its antigen is undetermined. This TCR derives from a girl under 18 with multiple sclerosis. Sequenced sample: blood.

The CDR3 nucleotides are TGCAGTGCTAGAGATCCGGGGACAGATGCCTACGAGCAGTACTTC. Protein: CSARDPGTDAYEQYF. This chain connects TRBV20-1 to TRBJ2-7; TRBD1 agrees at 7 bases. V lost 0 bases and J lost 2; bases outside the gene matches: 7. CDR1 and CDR2 (germline): DFQATT, SNEGSKA (reference sequence). This CDR3 comprises 15 residues.